This T cell receptor (beta chain) was observed in a study of Graves' ophthalmopathy and Graves' hyperthyroidism. RNA transcripts were the template, and TCR beta CDR3 regions were amplified from them. Scientists carried out first-round RT-PCR using HTBI primers and then a second-round multiplex PCR. TCRdb passed the multiplex PCR reads through MiXCR, listing each CDR3 protein once. The sample has 400,000 to 450,000 distinct CDR3 sequences, 20% to 25% seen once; the top ten hold around 3.1%. This CDR3 comprises 14 residues. CDR1 SGHAT and CDR2 FQNNGV come from the germline V gene. Trimming left V 4 bases short and J 0 bases short, with 10 bases between. Additional autoimmune diseases, uncontrolled infections, pregnancy or lactation disqualified patients. This clonotype was found many times.

This clonotype was sampled from a woman aged 18-29 years with stable Graves' hyperthyroidism. The chain joins TRBV11-2 to TRBJ2-7; D perhaps matches TRBD2 (6 bases). The specimen sequenced was peripheral blood. This CDR3 is CASSSTSSSYEQYF. The CDR3 DNA is TGTGCCAGCAGCTCAACTAGCAGCTCCTACGAGCAGTACTTC.